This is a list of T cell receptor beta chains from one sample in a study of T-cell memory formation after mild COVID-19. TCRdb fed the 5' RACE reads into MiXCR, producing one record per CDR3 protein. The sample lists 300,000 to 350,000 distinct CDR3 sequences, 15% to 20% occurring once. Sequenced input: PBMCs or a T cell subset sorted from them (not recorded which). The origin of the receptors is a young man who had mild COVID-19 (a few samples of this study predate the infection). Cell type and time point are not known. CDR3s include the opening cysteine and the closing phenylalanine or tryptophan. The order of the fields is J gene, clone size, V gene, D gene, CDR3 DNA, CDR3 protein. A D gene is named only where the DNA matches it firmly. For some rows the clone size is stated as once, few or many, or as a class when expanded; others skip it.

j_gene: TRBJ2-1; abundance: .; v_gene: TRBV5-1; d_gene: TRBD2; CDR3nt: TGCGCCAGCAGCCCCTTAGCGGGGATCTCCTACAATGAGCAGTTCTTC; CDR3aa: CASSPLAGISYNEQFF
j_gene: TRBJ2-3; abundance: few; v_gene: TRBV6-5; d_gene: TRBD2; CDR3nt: TGTGCCAGCAGTTACTCGGGGACTAGTAGGGCAGATACGCAGTATTTT; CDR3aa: CASSYSGTSRADTQYF
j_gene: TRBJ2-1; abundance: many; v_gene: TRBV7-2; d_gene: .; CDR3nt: TGTGCCAGCAGCTTAGCCTATAGTACTGAGCAGTTCTTC; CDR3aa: CASSLAYSTEQFF
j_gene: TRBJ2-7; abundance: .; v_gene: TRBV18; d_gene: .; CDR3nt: TGTGCCAGCTCACCGTTGGCAGGGTCCAACGAGCAGTACTTC; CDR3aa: CASSPLAGSNEQYF
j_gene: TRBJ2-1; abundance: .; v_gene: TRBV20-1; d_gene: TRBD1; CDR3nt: TGCAGTGCTCCTTCAGGGGGAAAGAATGAGCAGTTCTTC; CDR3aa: CSAPSGGKNEQFF
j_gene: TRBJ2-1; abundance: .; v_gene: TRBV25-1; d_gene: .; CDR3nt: TGTGCCAGCAGTGAATTGTCAGCTTACAATGAGCAGTTCTTC; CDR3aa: CASSELSAYNEQFF
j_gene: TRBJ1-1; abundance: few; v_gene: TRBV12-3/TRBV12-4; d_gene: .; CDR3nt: TGTGCCAGCGTTTGGGGGAGGGTAGATGAAGCTTTCTTT; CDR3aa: CASVWGRVDEAFF
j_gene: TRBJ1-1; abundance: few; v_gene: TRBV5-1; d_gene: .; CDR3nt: TGCGCCAGCAGCCCCCGCCCAGGGCTGGGCACTGAAGCTTTCTTT; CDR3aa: CASSPRPGLGTEAFF
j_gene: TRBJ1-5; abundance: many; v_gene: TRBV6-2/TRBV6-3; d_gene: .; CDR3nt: TGTGCCAGCAGTTACTCTCTGGGACCCTATCAGCCCCAGCATTTT; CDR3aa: CASSYSLGPYQPQHF
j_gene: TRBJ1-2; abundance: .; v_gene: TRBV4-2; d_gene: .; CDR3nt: TGTGCCAGCAGCCCACCAGGATGGCAGAGCGGCTCCAAGAATGGCTACACCTTC; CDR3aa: CASSPPGWQSGSKNGYTF
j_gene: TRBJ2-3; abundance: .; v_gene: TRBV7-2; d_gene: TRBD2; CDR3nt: TGTGCCAGCAGCTCGGGACTAGCGGGGGGGGTTGATACGCAGTATTTT; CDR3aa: CASSSGLAGGVDTQYF
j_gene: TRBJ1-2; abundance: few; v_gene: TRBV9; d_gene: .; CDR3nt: TGTGCCAGCAGCGTATATCAGGGGACCTATGGCTACACCTTC; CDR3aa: CASSVYQGTYGYTF
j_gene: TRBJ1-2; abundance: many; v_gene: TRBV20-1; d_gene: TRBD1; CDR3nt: TGCAGTGCTTCAACCGGGACAGTTACCTATGGCTACACCTTC; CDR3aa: CSASTGTVTYGYTF
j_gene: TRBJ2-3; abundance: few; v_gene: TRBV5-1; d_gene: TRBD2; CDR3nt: TGCGCCAGCAGCTTTGGACTAGGGCTCGATACGCAGTATTTT; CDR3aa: CASSFGLGLDTQYF
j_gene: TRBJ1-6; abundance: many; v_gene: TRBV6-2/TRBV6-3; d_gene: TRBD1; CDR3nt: TGTGCCAGCAGTTACTCGATTACTTCCGGGACAGGGGAAAATTCACCCCTCCACTTT; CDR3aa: CASSYSITSGTGENSPLHF
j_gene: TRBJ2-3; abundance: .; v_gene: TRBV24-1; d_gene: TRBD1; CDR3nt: TGTGCCACCAGTGATTACCACAGGGGATACACAGATACGCAGTATTTT; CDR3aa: CATSDYHRGYTDTQYF
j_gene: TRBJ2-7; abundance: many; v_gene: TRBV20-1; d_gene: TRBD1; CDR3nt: TGCAGTGCCCAACTTCCGGGACAGGGAACCTACGAGCAGTACTTC; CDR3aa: CSAQLPGQGTYEQYF
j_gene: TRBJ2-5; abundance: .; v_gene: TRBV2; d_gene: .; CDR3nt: TGTGCCAGCAGTGAGACCACAGACCTCCTAATACCCAGGGACTTC; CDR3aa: CASSETTDLLIPRDF
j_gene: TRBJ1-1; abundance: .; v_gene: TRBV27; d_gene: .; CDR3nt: TGTGCCAGCAGTGGTACGGGGAGGACTGAAGCTTTCTTT; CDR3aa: CASSGTGRTEAFF
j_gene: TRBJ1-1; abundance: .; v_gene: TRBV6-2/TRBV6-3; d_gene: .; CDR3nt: TGTGCCAGCCGTTCGAATGGGGGTCTCACTGAAGCTTTCTTT; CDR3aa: CASRSNGGLTEAFF
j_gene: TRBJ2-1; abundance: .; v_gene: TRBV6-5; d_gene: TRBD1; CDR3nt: TGTGCCAGCAGTTACCACAGGGGCTCCTACAATGAGCAGTTCTTC; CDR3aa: CASSYHRGSYNEQFF
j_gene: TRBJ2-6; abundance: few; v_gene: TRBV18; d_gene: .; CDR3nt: TGTGCCAGCTCACCTCAAAGGGCCAACGTCCTGACTTTC; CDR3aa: CASSPQRANVLTF
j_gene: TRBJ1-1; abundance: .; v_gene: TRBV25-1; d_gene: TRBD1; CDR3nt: TGTGCCAGCAGGAGACAGGGTGGAGGTACTGAAGCTTTCTTT; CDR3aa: CASRRQGGGTEAFF
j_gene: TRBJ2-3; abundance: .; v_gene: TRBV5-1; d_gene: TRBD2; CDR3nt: TGCGCCAGCAGCTTGGGAACTAGCGGGGTTGCAGATACGCAGTATTTT; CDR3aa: CASSLGTSGVADTQYF